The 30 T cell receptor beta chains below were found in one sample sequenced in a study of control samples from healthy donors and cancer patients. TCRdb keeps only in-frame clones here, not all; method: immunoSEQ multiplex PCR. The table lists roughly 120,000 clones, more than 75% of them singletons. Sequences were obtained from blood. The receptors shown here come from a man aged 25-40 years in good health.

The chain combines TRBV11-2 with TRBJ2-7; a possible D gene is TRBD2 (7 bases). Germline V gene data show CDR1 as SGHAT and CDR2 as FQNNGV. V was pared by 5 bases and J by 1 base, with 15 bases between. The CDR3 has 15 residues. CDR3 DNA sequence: TGTGCCAGCAGCCCCGAGGGGGGGCAGTCCTACGAGCAGTACTTC. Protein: CASSPEGGQSYEQYF.

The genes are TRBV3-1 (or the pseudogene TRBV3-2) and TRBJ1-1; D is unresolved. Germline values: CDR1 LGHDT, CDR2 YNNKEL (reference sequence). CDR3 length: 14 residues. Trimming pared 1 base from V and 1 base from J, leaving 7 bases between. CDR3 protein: CASSQAISNTEAFF. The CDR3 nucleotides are TGTGCCAGCAGCCAAGCGATATCGAACACTGAAGCTTTCTTT.

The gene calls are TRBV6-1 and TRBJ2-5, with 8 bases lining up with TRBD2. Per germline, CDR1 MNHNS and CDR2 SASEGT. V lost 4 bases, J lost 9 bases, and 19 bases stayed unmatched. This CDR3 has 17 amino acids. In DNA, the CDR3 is TGTGCCAGCAGTGGGCCAGCCGGGGGGGTGTCGGGAGGGGCCCAGTACTTC. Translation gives CASSGPAGGVSGGAQYF.

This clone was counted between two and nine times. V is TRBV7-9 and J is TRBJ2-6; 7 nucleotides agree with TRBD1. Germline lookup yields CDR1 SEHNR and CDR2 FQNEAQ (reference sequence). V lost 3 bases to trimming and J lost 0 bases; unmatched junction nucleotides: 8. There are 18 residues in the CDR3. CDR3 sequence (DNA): TGTGCCAGCAGCTTGGGGGCAGGGGGATACTCTGGGGCCAACGTCCTGACTTTC. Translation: CASSLGAGGYSGANVLTF.

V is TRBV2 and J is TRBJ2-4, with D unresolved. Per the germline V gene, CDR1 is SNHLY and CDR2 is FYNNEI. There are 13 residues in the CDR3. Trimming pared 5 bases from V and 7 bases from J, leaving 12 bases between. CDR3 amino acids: CASSRLGRNIQYF. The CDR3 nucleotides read TGTGCCAGCAGTCGCCTCGGTCGCAACATTCAGTACTTC.

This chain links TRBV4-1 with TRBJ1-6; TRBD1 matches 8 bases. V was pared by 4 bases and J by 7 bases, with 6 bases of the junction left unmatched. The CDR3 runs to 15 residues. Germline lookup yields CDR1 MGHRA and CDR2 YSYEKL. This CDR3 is CASSLSGTGNSPLHF. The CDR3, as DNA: TGCGCCAGCAGCCTATCCGGGACAGGAAATTCACCCCTCCACTTT.

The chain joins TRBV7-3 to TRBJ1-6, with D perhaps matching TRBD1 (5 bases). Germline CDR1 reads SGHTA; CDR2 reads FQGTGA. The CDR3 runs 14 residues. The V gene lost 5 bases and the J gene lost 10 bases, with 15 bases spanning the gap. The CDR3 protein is CASSPFPRDSPLHF. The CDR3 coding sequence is TGTGCCAGCAGCCCCTTCCCCAGGGACTCACCCCTCCACTTT.

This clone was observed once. CDR3: CASSEGREWGTEAFF. The CDR3 DNA follows: TGTGCCAGCAGCGAGGGACGAGAATGGGGCACTGAAGCTTTCTTT. The rearrangement joins TRBV3-1 (or the pseudogene TRBV3-2) to TRBJ1-1, with D perhaps TRBD1 (5 bases). The V gene lost 5 bases and the J gene lost 4 bases, with 17 bases spanning the gap. This CDR3 is built from 15 residues. From germline, CDR1 is LGHDT and CDR2 YNNKEL (reference sequence).

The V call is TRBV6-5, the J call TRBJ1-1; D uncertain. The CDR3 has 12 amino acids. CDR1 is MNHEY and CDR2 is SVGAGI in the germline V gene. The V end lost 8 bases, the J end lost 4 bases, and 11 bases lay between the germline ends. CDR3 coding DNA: TGTGCCAGCGGAGGAGGGCTCACTGAAGCTTTCTTT. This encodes CASGGGLTEAFF.

The CDR3 region is CAWKQTNGYGYTF. The CDR3 DNA is TGTGCCTGGAAACAGACAAATGGCTATGGCTACACCTTC. The J gene is TRBJ1-2, the V gene TRBV30; D unresolved. CDR3 length equals 13 residues. In germline, CDR1 is GTSNPN, CDR2 SVGIG (reference sequence). Between the trimmed V and J ends, which lost 4 bases and 4 bases, there was a span of 13 bases.

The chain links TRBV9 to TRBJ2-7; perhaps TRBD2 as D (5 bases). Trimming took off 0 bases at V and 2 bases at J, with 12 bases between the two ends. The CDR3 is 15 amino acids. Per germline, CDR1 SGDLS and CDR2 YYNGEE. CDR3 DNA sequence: TGTGCCAGCAGCGTAGGAGGCCGGGGTGCCTACGAGCAGTACTTC. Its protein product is CASSVGGRGAYEQYF.

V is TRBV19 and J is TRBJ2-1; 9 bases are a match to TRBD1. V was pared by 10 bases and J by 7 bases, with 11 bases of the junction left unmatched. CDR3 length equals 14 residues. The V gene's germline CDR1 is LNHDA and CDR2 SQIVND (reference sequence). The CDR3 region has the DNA TGTGCCACCCTGAACAGGGGGCTAAAGAATGAGCAGTTCTTC. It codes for CATLNRGLKNEQFF.

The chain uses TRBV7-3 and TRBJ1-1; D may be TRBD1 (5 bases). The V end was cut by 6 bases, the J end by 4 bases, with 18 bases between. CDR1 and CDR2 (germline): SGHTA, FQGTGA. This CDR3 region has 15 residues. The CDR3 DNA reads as TGTGCCAGCAGACCGGACGTGGGGACTGGCACTGAAGCTTTCTTT. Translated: CASRPDVGTGTEAFF.

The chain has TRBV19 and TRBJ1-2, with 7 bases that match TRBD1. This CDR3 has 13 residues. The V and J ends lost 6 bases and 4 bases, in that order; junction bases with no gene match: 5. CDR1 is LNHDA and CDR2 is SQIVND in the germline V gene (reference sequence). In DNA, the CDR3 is TGTGCCAGTAGCACAGGGGTAGGCTATGGCTACACCTTC. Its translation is CASSTGVGYGYTF.

The CDR3 loop reads CASSLSGLRGETQYF. Written as DNA, the CDR3 is TGTGCCAGCAGTCTCTCGGGACTCAGGGGGGAGACCCAGTACTTC. The rearrangement links TRBV7-6 to TRBJ2-5; D is perhaps TRBD1 (7 bases). This CDR3 comprises 15 residues. The V end lost 6 bases, the J end lost 5 bases, and 19 bases lay between the germline ends. Germline assignment: CDR1 SGHVS and CDR2 FNYEAQ.

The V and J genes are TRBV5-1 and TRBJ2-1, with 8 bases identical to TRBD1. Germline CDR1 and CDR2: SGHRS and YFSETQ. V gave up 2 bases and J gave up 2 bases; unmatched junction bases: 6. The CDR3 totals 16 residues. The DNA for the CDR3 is TGCGCCAGCAGCTTAAGGACAGGGAACCCCTACAATGAGCAGTTCTTC. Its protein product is CASSLRTGNPYNEQFF.

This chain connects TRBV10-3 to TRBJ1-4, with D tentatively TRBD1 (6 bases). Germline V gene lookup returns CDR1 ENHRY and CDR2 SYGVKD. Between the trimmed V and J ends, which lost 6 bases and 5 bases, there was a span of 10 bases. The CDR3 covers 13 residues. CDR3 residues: CAIRGGPNEKLFF. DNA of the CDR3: TGTGCCATCAGGGGGGGGCCGAATGAAAAACTGTTTTTT.

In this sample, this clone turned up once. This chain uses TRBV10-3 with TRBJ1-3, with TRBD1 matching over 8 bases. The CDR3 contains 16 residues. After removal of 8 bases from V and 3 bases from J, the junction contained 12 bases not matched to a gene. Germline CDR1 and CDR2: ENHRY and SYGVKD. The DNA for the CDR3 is TGTGCCATCCAATCCCGGGACAGGACCTTTGGAAACACCATATATTTT. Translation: CAIQSRDRTFGNTIYF.

The CDR3, as DNA: TGTGCCAGCAGTGATTCCGGGGGCTGGAGTGGCTACACCTTC. The encoded protein is CASSDSGGWSGYTF. The gene calls are TRBV2 and TRBJ1-2, with D perhaps matching TRBD1 (6 bases). CDR3 size: 14 residues. Between the trimmed V and J ends, which lost 3 bases and 7 bases, there was a span of 15 bases. Germline CDR1 reads SNHLY; CDR2 reads FYNNEI.

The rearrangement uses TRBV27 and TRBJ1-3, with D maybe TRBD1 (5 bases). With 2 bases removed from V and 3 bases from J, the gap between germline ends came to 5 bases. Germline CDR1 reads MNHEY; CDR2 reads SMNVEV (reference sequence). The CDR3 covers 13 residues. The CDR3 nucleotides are TGTGCCAGCAGTTTACAGGGTGGAAACACCATATATTTT. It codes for CASSLQGGNTIYF.

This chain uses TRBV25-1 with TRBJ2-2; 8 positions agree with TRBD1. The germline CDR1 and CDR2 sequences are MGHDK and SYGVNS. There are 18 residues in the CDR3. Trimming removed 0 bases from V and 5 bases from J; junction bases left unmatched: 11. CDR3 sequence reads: CASSEYKIGRGQTGELFF. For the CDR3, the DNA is TGTGCCAGCAGTGAATATAAAATCGGCAGGGGGCAAACCGGGGAGCTGTTTTTT.

In DNA form, the CDR3 reads TGTGCCAGCATGGGGACAGCGATTCTTTACGAGCAGTACTTC. As protein: CASMGTAILYEQYF. V is TRBV2 and J is TRBJ2-7, with 7 bases lining up with TRBD1. The germline V gene encodes CDR1 SNHLY and CDR2 FYNNEI. The CDR3 runs 14 residues. J was trimmed by 4 bases and V by 7 bases; bases with no gene match: 10.

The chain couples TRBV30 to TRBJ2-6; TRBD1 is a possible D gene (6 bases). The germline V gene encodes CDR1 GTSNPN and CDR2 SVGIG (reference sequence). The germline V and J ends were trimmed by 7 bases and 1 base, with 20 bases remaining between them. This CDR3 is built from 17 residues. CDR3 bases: TGTGCCTCGAACGATCCACAGGGTTTGTCTGGGGCCAACGTCCTGACTTTC. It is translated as CASNDPQGLSGANVLTF.

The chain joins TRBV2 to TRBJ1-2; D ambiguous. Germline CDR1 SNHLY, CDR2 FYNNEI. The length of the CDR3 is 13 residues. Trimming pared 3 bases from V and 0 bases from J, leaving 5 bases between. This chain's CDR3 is CASSDSSNYGYTF. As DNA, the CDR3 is TGTGCCAGCAGTGACAGTTCTAACTATGGCTACACCTTC.

CDR3 sequence reads: CASSEAQGVWEKLFF. As DNA, the CDR3 is TGTGCCAGCAGTGAAGCGCAGGGGGTATGGGAAAAACTGTTTTTT. This chain uses TRBV2 with TRBJ1-4, with TRBD1 matching 7 bases. The CDR3 covers 15 residues. Looked up from germline, CDR1 is SNHLY and CDR2 is FYNNEI. Unmatched junction bases numbered 6, after V lost 0 bases and J lost 8 bases.

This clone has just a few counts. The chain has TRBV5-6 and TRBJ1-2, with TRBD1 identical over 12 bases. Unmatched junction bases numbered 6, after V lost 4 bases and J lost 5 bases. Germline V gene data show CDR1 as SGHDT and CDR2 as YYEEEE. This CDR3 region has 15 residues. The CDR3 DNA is TGTGCCAGCAGCCCCTGGGGACAGGGGGCATATGGCTACACCTTC. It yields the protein CASSPWGQGAYGYTF. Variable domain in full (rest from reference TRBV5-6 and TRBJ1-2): DAGVTQSPTHLIKTRGQQVTLRCSPKSGHDTVSWYQQALGQGPQFIFQYYEEEERQRGNFPDRFSGHQFPNYSSELNVNALLLGDSALYLCASSPWGQGAYGYTFGSGTRLTVV.

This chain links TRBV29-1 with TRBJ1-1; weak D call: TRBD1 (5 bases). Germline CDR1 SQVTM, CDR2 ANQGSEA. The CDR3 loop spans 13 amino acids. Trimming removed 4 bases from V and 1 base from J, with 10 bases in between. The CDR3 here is CSVGWDGNTEAFF. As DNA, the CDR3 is TGCAGCGTTGGATGGGACGGGAACACTGAAGCTTTCTTT.

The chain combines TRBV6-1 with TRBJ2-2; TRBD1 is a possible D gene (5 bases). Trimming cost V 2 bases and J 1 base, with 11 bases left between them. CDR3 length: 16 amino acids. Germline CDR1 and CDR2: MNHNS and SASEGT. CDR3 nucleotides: TGTGCCAGCAGTGAACAGGGTCCGCGGAACACCGGGGAGCTGTTTTTT. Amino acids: CASSEQGPRNTGELFF.

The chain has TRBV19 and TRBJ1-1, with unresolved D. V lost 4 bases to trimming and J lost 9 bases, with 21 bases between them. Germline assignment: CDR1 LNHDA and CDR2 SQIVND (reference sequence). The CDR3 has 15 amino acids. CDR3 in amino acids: CASSRKFQKGLQAFF. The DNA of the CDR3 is TGTGCCAGTAGTAGAAAATTTCAAAAGGGCCTTCAAGCTTTCTTT.

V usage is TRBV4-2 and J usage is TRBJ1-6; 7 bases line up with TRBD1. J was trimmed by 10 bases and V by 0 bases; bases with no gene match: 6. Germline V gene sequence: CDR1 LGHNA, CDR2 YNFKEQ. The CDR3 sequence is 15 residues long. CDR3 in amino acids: CASSQDLGQESPLHF. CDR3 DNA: TGTGCCAGCAGCCAAGATCTTGGACAGGAATCACCCCTCCACTTT.